This TCR beta chain stems from a study of identical twins. General observations from the study: Within beta out-of-frame sequences, the excess sharing observed between twins was weaker.

A universal primer site was added by template switching, and unique molecular identifiers were carried by the cDNA. TCRdb passed the 5' RACE reads through MiXCR, listing each CDR3 protein once. The profile shows hundreds of thousands of distinct CDR3 sequences, approximately 13% of them singletons. V shed 3 bases and J 1 base; nucleotides not matched to a gene: 3. CDR1 MGHRA and CDR2 YSYEKL come from the germline V gene. This CDR3 spans 15 amino acids. Healthy Caucasians made up all donors. This clonotype was observed a few times. Antigen unknown. These data are also associated with another study on yellow fever vaccine responses in identical twins.

The gene calls are TRBV4-1 and TRBJ2-3, with TRBD2 matching 8 bases. The TCR comes from a woman between 18 and 30 years old in good health. The specimen sequenced was PBMCs. CDR3 sequence (DNA): TGCGCCAGCAGCCAGAGCGGGAGTGGCACAGATACGCAGTATTTT. Protein sequence: CASSQSGSGTDTQYF.